This TCR beta chain was documented in a study of blood T cell repertoires in COVID-19. Germline V gives CDR1 KGHSH, CDR2 LQKENI. Between the trimmed V and J ends, which lost 6 bases and 2 bases, there was a span of 11 bases. The CDR3 runs 13 residues. Generated by immunoSEQ multiplex PCR, the TCRdb table keeps only in-frame clones and is missing some. The repertoire holds approximately 460,000 clones, with roughly 89% as singletons. The source of this sequence is a man aged 18 to 29 with COVID-19, enrolled during active disease. Sequencing input: peripheral blood. The genes are TRBV18 and TRBJ2-7; D gene uncertain. The CDR3 DNA sequence: TGTGCCAGCTCTGAATCCACAACCTACGAGCAGTACTTC. It codes for CASSESTTYEQYF.